This T cell receptor beta chain was captured in a study of blood T cell repertoires in COVID-19. How the authors handled the data: Counts of nucleated cells, estimated from reference gene primer amplification, were obtained. TCRdb's copy holds only in-frame clones and misses some; the assay was immunoSEQ multiplex PCR. V and J calls and clone size are copied from that table; D and trimming were computed from the DNA. The repertoire holds approximately 260,000 clones, around 87% seen once, with 2.1% in the top ten. This CDR3 is 14 amino acids long. Germline values: CDR1 SGHAT, CDR2 FQNNGV. Between the trimmed V and J ends, which lost 1 base and 0 bases, there was a span of 7 bases.

This TCR came from a woman in her fifties or sixties with COVID-19, enrolled during active disease. The rearrangement links TRBV11-2 to TRBJ2-7, with no clear D. Sequences were obtained from peripheral blood. The CDR3: CASSLGTTSYEQYF. CDR3 bases: TGTGCCAGCAGCTTAGGCACTACCTCCTACGAGCAGTACTTC. Combining the CDR3 with reference TRBV11-2 and TRBJ2-7 gives the whole variable domain EAGVAQSPRYKIIEKRQSVAFWCNPISGHATLYWYQQILGQGPKLLIQFQNNGVVDDSQLPKDRFSAERLKGVDSTLKIQPAKLEDSAVYLCASSLGTTSYEQYFGPGTRLTVT.